The next 28 T cell receptor beta chains were all read from a single sample in a study of shared clonotypes between healthy human individuals. The data were produced by immunoSEQ multiplex PCR, yet TCRdb's version contains in-frame clones alone and is incomplete. Of around 2.5 million clones in the sample, 90% to 95% were seen once. Sequences were obtained from naive CD4+ T cells from PBMCs. The subset here: CD45RA+ positively selected. Receptors were obtained from a man aged 18 to 30 in good health. Some clones in this sample may be carry-over from other donors' samples.

V gene TRBV6-5 combines with J gene TRBJ2-3; D may be TRBD2 (7 bases). Trimming shortened V by 5 bases and J by 5 bases, and 14 bases separated the two germline ends. The CDR3 length is 14 residues. Germline loops: CDR1 MNHEY, CDR2 SVGAGI. CDR3 protein: CASSGGGLGDTQYF. The CDR3 DNA is TGTGCCAGCAGTGGGGGGGGGCTAGGAGATACGCAGTATTTT.

Remarks on this clone: The same CDR3 also results from other DNA sequences found in this sample. The chain is built from TRBV6-5 and TRBJ2-7, with 7 positions matching TRBD2. This CDR3 is built from 13 residues. From germline, CDR1 is MNHEY and CDR2 SVGAGI. Trimming cost V 6 bases and J 2 bases; bases outside gene matches: 4. DNA for the CDR3: TGTGCCAGCAGGCGACTAGCAGCCTACGAGCAGTACTTC. This sequence encodes CASRRLAAYEQYF.

This sequence joins TRBV15 and TRBJ2-7; 7 bases line up with TRBD2. The CDR3 consists of 16 residues. J lost 1 base, V lost 1 base, and 7 bases had no gene match. Germline assignment: CDR1 LNHNV and CDR2 YYDKDF (reference sequence). CDR3: CATSRGGGDGSYEQYF. The CDR3 DNA sequence: TGTGCCACCAGCAGAGGGGGAGGGGACGGATCCTACGAGCAGTACTTC. The full variable domain, rest sourced from reference TRBV15 and TRBJ2-7, is DAMVIQNPRYQVTQFGKPVTLSCSQTLNHNVMYWYQQKSSQAPKLLFHYYDKDFNNEADTPDNFQSRRPNTSFCFLDIRSPGLGDTAMYLCATSRGGGDGSYEQYFGPGTRLTVT.

The chain employs TRBV29-1 and TRBJ2-4; TRBD1 matches at 7 bases. Per the germline V gene, CDR1 is SQVTM and CDR2 is ANQGSEA. V was pared by 3 bases and J by 1 base, with 9 bases of the junction left unmatched. CDR3 length: 16 residues. Here the CDR3 reads CSVELGTEPAKNIQYF. The DNA of the CDR3 is TGCAGCGTTGAGTTGGGGACAGAGCCGGCCAAAAACATTCAGTACTTC.

The rearrangement joins TRBV23-1 to TRBJ1-5, with D hard to call. TRBV23-1 is an open reading frame, and its role is uncertain. This CDR3 has 11 amino acids. V was trimmed by 7 bases and J by 3 bases, leaving 4 bases between them. The CDR3 sequence is CASIINQPQHF. In nucleotides, the CDR3 is TGCGCCAGCATAATCAATCAGCCCCAGCATTTT.

V is TRBV5-1 and J is TRBJ2-1, with D possibly being TRBD2 (5 bases). The CDR3 contains 17 residues. Trimming took 1 base from V and 3 from J, leaving 17 bases between them. Germline CDR1 is SGHRS and CDR2 is YFSETQ. The CDR3 DNA is TGCGCCAGCAGCTTGATTCCTGGGAGTTTGGGCTACAATGAGCAGTTCTTC. Translation gives CASSLIPGSLGYNEQFF.

On this clone: This sample also contains other DNA sequences that code for the same CDR3. The genes are TRBV2 and TRBJ2-2, with D perhaps matching TRBD1 (6 bases). Germline V gene sequence: CDR1 SNHLY, CDR2 FYNNEI. V was pared by 9 bases and J by 2 bases, with 13 bases between. The CDR3 covers 14 residues. The CDR3 region is CASSRTVNTGELFF. CDR3 bases: TGTGCCAGTAGTCGGACAGTAAACACCGGGGAGCTGTTTTTT. The full variable domain, its missing parts supplied by reference TRBV2 and TRBJ2-2, is EPEVTQTPSHQVTQMGQEVILRCVPISNHLYFYWYRQILGQKVEFLVSFYNNEISEKSEIFDDQFSVERPDGSNFTLKIRSTKLEDSAMYFCASSRTVNTGELFFGEGSRLTVL.

The chain joins TRBV5-1 to TRBJ1-5; 7 nucleotides line up with TRBD1. This CDR3 is built from 14 residues. CDR1 SGHRS and CDR2 YFSETQ come from the germline V gene. The V and J ends lost 2 bases and 4 bases, in that order; junction bases with no gene match: 3. The CDR3 loop reads CASSFTGENQPQHF. CDR3 nucleotide sequence: TGCGCCAGCAGCTTTACAGGGGAAAATCAGCCCCAGCATTTT.

The gene calls are TRBV6-6 and TRBJ2-7; D is perhaps TRBD1 (5 bases). V was clipped by 10 bases and J by 4 bases, with 17 bases between them. Germline V gene lookup returns CDR1 MNHNY and CDR2 SVGAGI (reference sequence). The CDR3 is made up of 13 amino acids. CDR3 amino acids: CATLGPRGYEQYF. In DNA, the CDR3 is TGTGCCACTCTAGGCCCTAGGGGTTACGAGCAGTACTTC.

The chain combines TRBV10-3 with TRBJ1-6; D unresolved. The CDR3 sequence is 16 residues long. Trimming removed 1 base from V and 9 bases from J, with 16 bases in between. CDR1 and CDR2 (germline): ENHRY, SYGVKD. This CDR3 is CAISEFLPAEGSPLHF. Here the CDR3 DNA reads TGTGCCATCAGTGAGTTCCTCCCAGCGGAGGGTTCACCCCTCCACTTT.

J is TRBJ2-1 and V is TRBV7-2; the match to TRBD2 covers 7 bases. The germline V gene encodes CDR1 SGHTA and CDR2 FQGNSA. V lost 5 bases, J lost 3 bases, and 16 bases stayed unmatched. CDR3 size: 18 residues. CDR3 in DNA: TGTGCCAGCAGCCCCAGAGGCCGGGACTACTTACTCTACAATGAGCAGTTCTTC. Translation gives CASSPRGRDYLLYNEQFF.

Only one count was recorded for this clone. The chain joins TRBV5-1 to TRBJ1-2; 7 bases map to TRBD1. Germline V lookup: CDR1 SGHRS, CDR2 YFSETQ. This CDR3 is built from 15 residues. Trimming took 0 bases from V and 3 from J; bases not matched to a gene: 5. The CDR3 reads CASSLGQGTYYGYTF. In DNA, the CDR3 is TGCGCCAGCAGCTTGGGACAGGGCACGTACTATGGCTACACCTTC.

The chain uses TRBV7-2 and TRBJ1-1; D gene ambiguous. V lost 2 bases to trimming and J lost 1 base, with 5 bases between them. Germline loops: CDR1 SGHTA, CDR2 FQGNSA. CDR3 length: 13 amino acids. Here the CDR3 DNA reads TGTGCCAGCAGCTTATATGAGAACACTGAAGCTTTCTTT. Translation: CASSLYENTEAFF.

The chain uses TRBV29-1 and TRBJ2-3; TRBD2 agrees at 11 bases. The J segment lost 3 bases and the V segment lost 7 bases, leaving 6 bases of the junction unmatched. Germline V gene sequence: CDR1 SQVTM, CDR2 ANQGSEA. CDR3 length: 14 amino acids. The CDR3 sequence: CSAATSGITDTQYF. CDR3 sequence (DNA): TGCAGCGCTGCGACTAGCGGGATAACAGATACGCAGTATTTT.

The rearrangement joins TRBV4-2 to TRBJ2-5; 13 nucleotides match TRBD2. In germline, CDR1 is LGHNA, CDR2 YNFKEQ. The CDR3 extends over 16 amino acids. J was trimmed by 5 bases and V by 4 bases; bases with no gene match: 7. CDR3 protein: CASSPGTSGNLETQYF. CDR3 DNA sequence: TGTGCCAGCAGCCCCGGGACTAGCGGGAATCTGGAGACCCAGTACTTC.

This rearrangement joins TRBV5-4 to TRBJ1-4, with D hard to call. V was trimmed by 4 bases and J by 11 bases, leaving 27 bases between them. The CDR3 extends over 17 amino acids. In germline, CDR1 is SGHNT, CDR2 YYREEE (reference sequence). The CDR3 loop reads CASSKAERVPSVEKLFF. CDR3 in DNA: TGTGCCAGCAGCAAGGCGGAAAGGGTTCCTTCGGTGGAGAAACTGTTTTTT. The variable domain in full, with the rest retrieved from reference TRBV5-4 and TRBJ1-4, is ETGVTQSPTHLIKTRGQQVTLRCSSQSGHNTVSWYQQALGQGPQFIFQYYREEENGRGNFPPRFSGLQFPNYSSELNVNALELDDSALYLCASSKAERVPSVEKLFFGSGTQLSVL.

V is TRBV29-1 and J is TRBJ2-7; no clear D gene. CDR1 SQVTM and CDR2 ANQGSEA come from the germline V gene. CDR3 size: 13 residues. V was trimmed by 4 bases and J by 0 bases, leaving 10 bases between them. The CDR3 region is CSVVDKSSYEQYF. CDR3 sequence (DNA): TGCAGCGTTGTCGACAAGAGCTCCTACGAGCAGTACTTC.

The chain combines TRBV27 with TRBJ2-7; D perhaps matches TRBD2 (5 bases). Trimming left V 2 bases short and J 4 bases short, with 12 bases between. The CDR3 contains 14 residues. Germline V lookup: CDR1 MNHEY, CDR2 SMNVEV (reference sequence). CDR3 loop: CASSLAGVRYEQYF. The CDR3 bases are TGTGCCAGCAGTTTAGCGGGTGTGCGGTACGAGCAGTACTTC.

The gene calls are TRBV6-5 and TRBJ2-7; D gene unclear. CDR1 and CDR2 (germline): MNHEY, SVGAGI. The V end lost 7 bases, the J end lost 3 bases, and 10 bases lay between the germline ends. The CDR3 runs to 12 residues. The CDR3 sequence: CASTAVNYEQYF. Here the CDR3 DNA reads TGTGCCAGCACGGCAGTAAACTACGAGCAGTACTTC.

The CDR3 spells CASSLLAGRYNEQFF. CDR3 sequence (DNA): TGTGCCAGCAGCTTACTAGCGGGAAGATACAATGAGCAGTTCTTC. This chain connects TRBV7-9 to TRBJ2-1, with 9 bases lining up with TRBD2. The CDR3 consists of 15 residues. After removal of 2 bases from V and 4 bases from J, the junction contained 3 bases not matched to a gene. Germline-derived CDR1 and CDR2 are SEHNR and FQNEAQ (reference sequence).

The chain joins TRBV5-1 to TRBJ2-2, with D unresolved. The germline gives CDR1 SGHRS, CDR2 YFSETQ. The CDR3 extends over 13 amino acids. V shed 3 bases and J shed 6 bases, with 9 bases lying between them. CDR3 in DNA: TGCGCCAGCAGCTCCTTAGGGCCCGGGGAGCTGTTTTTT. Its translation: CASSSLGPGELFF.

This clone showed up just once. The sample contains more than one DNA sequence encoding this CDR3. The chain carries TRBV28 and TRBJ2-2, with D tentatively TRBD2 (7 bases). CDR3 size: 14 residues. Germline CDR1 is MDHEN and CDR2 is SYDVKM. V lost 6 bases and J 4 bases, leaving 12 bases between the germline ends. The CDR3: CASSGGGGTGELFF. The CDR3 DNA reads TGTGCCAGCAGCGGGGGAGGGGGCACCGGGGAGCTGTTTTTT.

The chain couples TRBV6-1 to TRBJ1-1; D perhaps matches TRBD1 (6 bases). The CDR3 is 20 residues long. Germline CDR1 reads MNHNS; CDR2 reads SASEGT. V was pared by 2 bases and J by 1 base, with 26 bases between. The CDR3: CASSETGGQSRRGWNTEAFF. In nucleotides, the CDR3 is TGTGCCAGCAGTGAAACCGGGGGACAATCGCGAAGGGGCTGGAACACTGAAGCTTTCTTT.

This chain links TRBV7-9 with TRBJ2-1; 13 bases are shared with TRBD2. This CDR3 is 15 amino acids long. Germline-derived CDR1 and CDR2 are SEHNR and FQNEAQ (reference sequence). With V trimmed by 5 bases and J by 6 bases, 4 bases remained unmatched. Here the CDR3 reads CASSRLAGGFNEQFF. In DNA form, the CDR3 reads TGTGCCAGCAGCCGACTAGCGGGAGGTTTCAATGAGCAGTTCTTC.

CDR3 sequence: CASSLGPASSYEQYF. The CDR3 DNA reads TGTGCCAGCAGCTTGGGGCCAGCGAGCTCCTACGAGCAGTACTTC. The chain links TRBV7-2 to TRBJ2-7; perhaps TRBD1 as D (5 bases). Germline assignment: CDR1 SGHTA and CDR2 FQGNSA. This CDR3 has 15 residues. Trimming shortened V by 3 bases and J by 0 bases, and 12 bases separated the two germline ends.

About this clone: Other nucleotide sequences from this sample produce the same CDR3. The chain couples TRBV5-1 to TRBJ2-3; TRBD2 aligns across 7 bases. J lost 0 bases, V lost 0 bases, and 1 base had no gene match. CDR3 length: 15 residues. Germline assignment: CDR1 SGHRS and CDR2 YFSETQ. The DNA for the CDR3 is TGCGCCAGCAGCTTGGGTAGCGGGAGCACAGATACGCAGTATTTT. Protein: CASSLGSGSTDTQYF.

V and J are TRBV11-3 and TRBJ2-3; D is unresolved. Looked up from germline, CDR1 is SGHNT and CDR2 is YENEEA. The CDR3 totals 16 residues. Deletions cut 1 base from V and 3 bases from J, with 14 bases between. The CDR3 protein is CASSLGVWARTDTQYF. In DNA, the CDR3 is TGTGCCAGCAGCTTAGGAGTATGGGCTCGAACAGATACGCAGTATTTT.

The chain employs TRBV2 and TRBJ1-4; D unresolved. The CDR3 is 15 amino acids. V lost 3 bases to trimming and J lost 8 bases, with 16 bases between them. Germline V CDR1 and CDR2: SNHLY, FYNNEI. The DNA for the CDR3 is TGTGCCAGCAGTGAGCAGGCCACGCTTAGCGAAAAACTGTTTTTT. Translating it yields CASSEQATLSEKLFF.